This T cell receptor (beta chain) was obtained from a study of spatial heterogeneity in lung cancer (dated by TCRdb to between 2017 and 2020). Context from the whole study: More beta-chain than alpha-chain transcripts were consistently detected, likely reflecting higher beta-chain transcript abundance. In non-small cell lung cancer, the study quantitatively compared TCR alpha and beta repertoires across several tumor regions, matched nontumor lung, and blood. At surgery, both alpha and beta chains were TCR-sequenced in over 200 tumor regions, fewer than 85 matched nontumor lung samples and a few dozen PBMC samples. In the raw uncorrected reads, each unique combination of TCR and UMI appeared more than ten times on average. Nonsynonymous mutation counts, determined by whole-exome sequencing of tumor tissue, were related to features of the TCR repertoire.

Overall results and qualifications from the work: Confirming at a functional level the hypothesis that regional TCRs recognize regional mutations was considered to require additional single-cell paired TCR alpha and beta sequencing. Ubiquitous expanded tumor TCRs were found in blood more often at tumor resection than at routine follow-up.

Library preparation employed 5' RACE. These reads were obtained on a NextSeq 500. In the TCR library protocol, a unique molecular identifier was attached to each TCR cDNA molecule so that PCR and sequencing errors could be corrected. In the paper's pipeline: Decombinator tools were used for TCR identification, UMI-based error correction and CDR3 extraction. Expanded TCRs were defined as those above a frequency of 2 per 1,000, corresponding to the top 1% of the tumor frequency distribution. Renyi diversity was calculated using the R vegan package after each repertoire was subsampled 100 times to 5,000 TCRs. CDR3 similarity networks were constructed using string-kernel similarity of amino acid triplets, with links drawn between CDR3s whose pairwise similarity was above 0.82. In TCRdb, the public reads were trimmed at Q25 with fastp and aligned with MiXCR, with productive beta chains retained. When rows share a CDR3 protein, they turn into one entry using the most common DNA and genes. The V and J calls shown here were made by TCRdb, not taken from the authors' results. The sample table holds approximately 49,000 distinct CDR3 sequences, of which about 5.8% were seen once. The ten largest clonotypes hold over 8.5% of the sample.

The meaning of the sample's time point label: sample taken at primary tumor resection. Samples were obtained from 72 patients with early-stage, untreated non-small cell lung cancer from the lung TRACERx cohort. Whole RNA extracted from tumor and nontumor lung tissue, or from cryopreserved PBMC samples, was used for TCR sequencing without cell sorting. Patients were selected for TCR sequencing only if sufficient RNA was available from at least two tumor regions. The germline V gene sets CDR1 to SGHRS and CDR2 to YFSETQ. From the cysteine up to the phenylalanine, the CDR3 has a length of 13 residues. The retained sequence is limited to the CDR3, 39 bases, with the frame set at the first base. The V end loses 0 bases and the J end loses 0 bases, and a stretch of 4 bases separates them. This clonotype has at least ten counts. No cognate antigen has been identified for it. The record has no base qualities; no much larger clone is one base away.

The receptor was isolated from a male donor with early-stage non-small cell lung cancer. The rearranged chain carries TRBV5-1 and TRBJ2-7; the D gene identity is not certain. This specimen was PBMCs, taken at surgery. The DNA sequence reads TGCGCCAGCAGCTTGGTCGGCTCCTACGAGCAGTACTTC. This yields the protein CASSLVGSYEQYF.